This T cell receptor beta chain came from a study of blood T cell repertoires in COVID-19. Study-wide background: The study drew acute and convalescent COVID-19 samples from the United States, Italy and Spain. PBMCs, B-cell-depleted T cells, or T cells provided the cDNA or gDNA that made up the material.

Per the original methods: Nucleated cell number was recorded as an estimate derived from reference gene primer amplification. Sequencing was performed with immunoSEQ multiplex PCR; in TCRdb, only in-frame clones are kept and a portion is missing. That table gives V, J and clone size, and the DNA gave D and trimming. This sample has around 110,000 clones, with approximately 87% found just once. Trimming took off 0 bases at V and 7 bases at J, with 17 bases between the two ends. The CDR3 totals 16 residues. Germline V gene data show CDR1 as SGDLS and CDR2 as YYNGEE. The rearrangement uses TRBV9 and TRBJ2-1; a possible D gene is TRBD2 (5 bases). The TCR was taken from a man aged 25 to 40 with acute or convalescent COVID-19. The sample was peripheral blood. CDR3 residues: CASSVVGVGKGNEQFF. DNA of the CDR3: TGTGCCAGCAGCGTAGTAGGTGTCGGGAAAGGGAATGAGCAGTTCTTC.